The clone carrying this T cell receptor beta chain was seen a handful of times. Germline CDR1 and CDR2: SEHNR and FQNEAQ (reference sequence). The CDR3 covers 15 residues. The V and J ends lost 7 bases and 6 bases, in that order; junction bases with no gene match: 9. The data were obtained in a study of type 1 regulatory T cells. About the study: T-allo10 is an in vitro-generated, Tr1-enriched CD4 T cell product specific for alloantigen.

TCRdb fed the reads into MiXCR, producing one record per CDR3 protein. This sample has 80,000 to 100,000 distinct CDR3 sequences, with around a third found just once. This clonotype was obtained from a human donor in good health. The chain carries TRBV7-9 and TRBJ2-1; 10 bases match TRBD1. The specimen sequenced was CD4+ T cells, either the whole sample or a sorted fraction (not recorded which). The CDR3 region is CASIPGTGDSNEQFF. Written as DNA, the CDR3 is TGTGCCAGCATCCCCGGGACAGGGGATTCCAATGAGCAGTTCTTC.